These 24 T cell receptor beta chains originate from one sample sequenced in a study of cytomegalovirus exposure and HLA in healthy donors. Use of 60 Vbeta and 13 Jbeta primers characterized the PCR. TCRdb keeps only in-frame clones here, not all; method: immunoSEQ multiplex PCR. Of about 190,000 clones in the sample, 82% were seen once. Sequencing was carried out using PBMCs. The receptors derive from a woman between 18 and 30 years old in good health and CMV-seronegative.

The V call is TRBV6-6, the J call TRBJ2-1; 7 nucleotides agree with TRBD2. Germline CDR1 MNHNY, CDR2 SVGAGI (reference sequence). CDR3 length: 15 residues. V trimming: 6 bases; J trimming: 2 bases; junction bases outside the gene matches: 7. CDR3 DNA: TGTGCCAGCAGCCATCTTCTAGCGGCCTACAATGAGCAGTTCTTC. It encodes CASSHLLAAYNEQFF.

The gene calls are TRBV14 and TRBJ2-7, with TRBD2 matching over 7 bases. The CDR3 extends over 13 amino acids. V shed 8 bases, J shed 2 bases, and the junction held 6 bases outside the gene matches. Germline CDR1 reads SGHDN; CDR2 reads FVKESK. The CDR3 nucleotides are TGTGCCAGCGGGGGGGACCCTGCCTACGAGCAGTACTTC. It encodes CASGGDPAYEQYF.

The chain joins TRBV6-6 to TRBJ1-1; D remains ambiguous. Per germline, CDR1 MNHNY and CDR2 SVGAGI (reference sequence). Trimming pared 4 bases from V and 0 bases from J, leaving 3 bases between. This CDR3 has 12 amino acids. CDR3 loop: CASSLVNTEAFF. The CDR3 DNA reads TGTGCCAGCAGTTTAGTGAACACTGAAGCTTTCTTT.

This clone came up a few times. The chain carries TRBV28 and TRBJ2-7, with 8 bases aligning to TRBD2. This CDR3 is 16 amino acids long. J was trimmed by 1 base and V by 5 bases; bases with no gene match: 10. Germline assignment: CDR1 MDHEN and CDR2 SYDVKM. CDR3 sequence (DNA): TGTGCCAGCAGTATCTCCGGGACTAGGTCGTCCTACGAGCAGTACTTC. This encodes CASSISGTRSSYEQYF.

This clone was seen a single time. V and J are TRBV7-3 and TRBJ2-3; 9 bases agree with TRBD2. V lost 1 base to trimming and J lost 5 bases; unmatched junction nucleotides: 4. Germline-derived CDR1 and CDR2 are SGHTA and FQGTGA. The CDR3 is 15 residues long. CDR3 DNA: TGTGCCAGCAGCTTAAAGGGCGGGAGGGGAGATACGCAGTATTTT. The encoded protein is CASSLKGGRGDTQYF. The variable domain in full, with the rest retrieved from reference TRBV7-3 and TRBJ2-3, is GAGVSQTPSNKVTEKGKYVELRCDPISGHTALYWYRQSLGQGPEFLIYFQGTGAADDSGLPNDRFFAVRPEGSVSTLKIQRTERGDSAVYLCASSLKGGRGDTQYFGPGTRLTVL.

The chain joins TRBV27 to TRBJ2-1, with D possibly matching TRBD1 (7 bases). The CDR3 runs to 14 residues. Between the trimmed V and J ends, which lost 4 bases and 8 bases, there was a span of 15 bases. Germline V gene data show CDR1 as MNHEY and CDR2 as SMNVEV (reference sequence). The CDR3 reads CASSSPQGGDEQFF. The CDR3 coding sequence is TGTGCCAGCAGTTCCCCCCAGGGGGGCGATGAGCAGTTCTTC.

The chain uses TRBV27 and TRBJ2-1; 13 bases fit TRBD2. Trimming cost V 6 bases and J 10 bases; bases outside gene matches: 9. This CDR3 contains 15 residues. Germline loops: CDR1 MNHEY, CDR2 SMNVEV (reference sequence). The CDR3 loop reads CASSVGLAGVWEQFF. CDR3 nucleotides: TGTGCCAGCAGCGTAGGACTAGCGGGAGTCTGGGAGCAGTTCTTC.

In nucleotides, the CDR3 is TGTGCCAGCAGTTACACCGGGACAGGGGATTCACCCCTCCACTTT. This translates into CASSYTGTGDSPLHF. This chain links TRBV6-5 with TRBJ1-6; TRBD1 aligns across 10 bases. The CDR3 has 15 amino acids. Germline assignment: CDR1 MNHEY and CDR2 SVGAGI. Unmatched junction bases numbered 3, after V lost 2 bases and J lost 8 bases.

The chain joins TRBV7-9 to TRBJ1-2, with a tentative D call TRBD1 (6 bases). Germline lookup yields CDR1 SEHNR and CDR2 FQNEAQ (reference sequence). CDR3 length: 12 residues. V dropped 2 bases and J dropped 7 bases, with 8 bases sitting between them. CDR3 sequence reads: CASSLTGSGYTF. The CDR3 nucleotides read TGTGCCAGCAGCTTAACAGGGTCTGGCTACACCTTC.

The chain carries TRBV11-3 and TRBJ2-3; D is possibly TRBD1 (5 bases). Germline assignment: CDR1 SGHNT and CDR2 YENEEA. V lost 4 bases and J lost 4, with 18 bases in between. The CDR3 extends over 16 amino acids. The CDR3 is CASSSPQVRPPDTQYF. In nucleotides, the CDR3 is TGTGCCAGCAGCTCCCCACAGGTCAGGCCCCCAGATACGCAGTATTTT.

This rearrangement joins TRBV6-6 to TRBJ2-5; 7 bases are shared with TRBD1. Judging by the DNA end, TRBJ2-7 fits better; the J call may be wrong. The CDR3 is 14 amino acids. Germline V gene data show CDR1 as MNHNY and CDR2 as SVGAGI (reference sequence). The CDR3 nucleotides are TGTGCCAGCAGTTCCACAGGGGATGGGTACGAGCAGTACTTC. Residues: CASSSTGDGYEQYF.

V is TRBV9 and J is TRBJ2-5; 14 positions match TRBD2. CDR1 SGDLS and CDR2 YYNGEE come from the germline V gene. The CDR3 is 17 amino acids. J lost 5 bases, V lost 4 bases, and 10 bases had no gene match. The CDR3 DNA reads TGTGCCAGCAGCCCCAAGAATGGACTAGCGGGAGGTGAGACCCAGTACTTC. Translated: CASSPKNGLAGGETQYF.

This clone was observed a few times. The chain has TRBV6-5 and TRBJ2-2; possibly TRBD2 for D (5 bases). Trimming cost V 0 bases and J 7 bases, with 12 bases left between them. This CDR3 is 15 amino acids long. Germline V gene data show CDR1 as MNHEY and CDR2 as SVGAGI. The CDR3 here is CASSYSSSSSGELFF. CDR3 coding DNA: TGTGCCAGCAGTTACTCGAGCTCTAGCAGCGGGGAGCTGTTTTTT.

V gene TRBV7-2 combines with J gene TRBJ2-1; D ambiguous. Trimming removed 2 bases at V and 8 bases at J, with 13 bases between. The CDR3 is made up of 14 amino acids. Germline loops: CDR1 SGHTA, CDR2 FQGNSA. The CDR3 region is CASSLKFSPYEQFF. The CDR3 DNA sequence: TGTGCCAGCAGCTTAAAATTCTCTCCCTATGAGCAGTTCTTC.

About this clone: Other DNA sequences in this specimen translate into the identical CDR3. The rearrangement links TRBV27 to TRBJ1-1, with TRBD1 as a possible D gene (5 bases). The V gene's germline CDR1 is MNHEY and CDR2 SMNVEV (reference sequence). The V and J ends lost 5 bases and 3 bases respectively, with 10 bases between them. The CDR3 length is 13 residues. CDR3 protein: CASSLGADTEAFF. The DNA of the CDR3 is TGTGCCAGCAGTCTTGGGGCCGACACTGAAGCTTTCTTT.

The CDR3 is CASSPQENTEAFF. The DNA of the CDR3 is TGTGCCAGCTCACCTCAGGAGAACACTGAAGCTTTCTTT. V usage is TRBV18 and J usage is TRBJ1-1; D remains unclear. Trimming pared 3 bases from V and 1 base from J, leaving 6 bases between. From germline, CDR1 is KGHSH and CDR2 LQKENI. CDR3 size: 13 residues.

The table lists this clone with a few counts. CDR3 region: CATTTGAPRLDEQFF. DNA of the CDR3: TGTGCCACAACTACAGGGGCCCCTAGGTTGGATGAGCAGTTCTTC. This chain uses TRBV2 with TRBJ2-1; 7 bases map to TRBD1. The V gene's germline CDR1 is SNHLY and CDR2 FYNNEI. V shed 10 bases, J shed 8 bases, and the junction held 17 bases outside the gene matches. CDR3 length: 15 amino acids.

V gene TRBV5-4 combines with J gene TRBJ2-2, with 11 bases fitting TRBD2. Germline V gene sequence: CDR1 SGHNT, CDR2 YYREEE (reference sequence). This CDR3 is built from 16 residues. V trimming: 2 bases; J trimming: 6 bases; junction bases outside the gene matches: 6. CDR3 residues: CASSFTSGSVPGELFF. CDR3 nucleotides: TGTGCCAGCAGCTTCACTAGCGGGAGCGTCCCCGGGGAGCTGTTTTTT.

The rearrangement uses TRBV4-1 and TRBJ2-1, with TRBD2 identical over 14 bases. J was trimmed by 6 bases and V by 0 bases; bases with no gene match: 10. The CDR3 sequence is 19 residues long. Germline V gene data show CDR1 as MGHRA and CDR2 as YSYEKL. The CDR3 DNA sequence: TGCGCCAGCAGCCAAGATGAAGGGACTAGCGGGAGACCTCGCAATGAGCAGTTCTTC. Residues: CASSQDEGTSGRPRNEQFF.

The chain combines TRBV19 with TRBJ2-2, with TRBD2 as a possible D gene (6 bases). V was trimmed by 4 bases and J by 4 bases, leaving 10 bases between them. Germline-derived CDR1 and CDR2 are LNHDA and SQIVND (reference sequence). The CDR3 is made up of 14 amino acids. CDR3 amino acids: CASSRKLATGELFF. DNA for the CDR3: TGTGCCAGTAGTAGGAAACTAGCCACCGGGGAGCTGTTTTTT.

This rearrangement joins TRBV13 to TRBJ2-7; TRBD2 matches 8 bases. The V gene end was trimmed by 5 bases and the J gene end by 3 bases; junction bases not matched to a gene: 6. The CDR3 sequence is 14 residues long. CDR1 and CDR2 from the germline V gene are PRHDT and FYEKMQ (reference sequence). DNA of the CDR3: TGTGCCAGCAGCGCACGGGGGGGCCTCTACGAGCAGTACTTC. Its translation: CASSARGGLYEQYF.

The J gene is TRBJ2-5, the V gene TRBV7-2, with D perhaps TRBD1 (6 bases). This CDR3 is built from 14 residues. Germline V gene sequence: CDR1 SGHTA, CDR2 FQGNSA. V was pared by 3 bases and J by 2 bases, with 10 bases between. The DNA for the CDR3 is TGTGCCAGCAGCTTCCAGGACAGTCAAGAGACCCAGTACTTC. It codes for CASSFQDSQETQYF.

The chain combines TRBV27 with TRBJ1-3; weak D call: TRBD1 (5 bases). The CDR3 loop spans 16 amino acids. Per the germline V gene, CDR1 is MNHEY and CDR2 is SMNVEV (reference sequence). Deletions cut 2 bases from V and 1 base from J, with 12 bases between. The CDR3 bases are TGTGCCAGCAGTTTACTGGGGCCCGCATCTGGAAACACCATATATTTT. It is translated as CASSLLGPASGNTIYF.

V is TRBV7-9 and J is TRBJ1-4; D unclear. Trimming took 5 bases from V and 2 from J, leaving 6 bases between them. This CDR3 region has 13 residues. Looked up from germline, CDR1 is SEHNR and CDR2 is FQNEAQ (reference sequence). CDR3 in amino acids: CASSEQTNEKLFF. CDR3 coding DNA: TGTGCCAGCAGCGAACAGACTAATGAAAAACTGTTTTTT.